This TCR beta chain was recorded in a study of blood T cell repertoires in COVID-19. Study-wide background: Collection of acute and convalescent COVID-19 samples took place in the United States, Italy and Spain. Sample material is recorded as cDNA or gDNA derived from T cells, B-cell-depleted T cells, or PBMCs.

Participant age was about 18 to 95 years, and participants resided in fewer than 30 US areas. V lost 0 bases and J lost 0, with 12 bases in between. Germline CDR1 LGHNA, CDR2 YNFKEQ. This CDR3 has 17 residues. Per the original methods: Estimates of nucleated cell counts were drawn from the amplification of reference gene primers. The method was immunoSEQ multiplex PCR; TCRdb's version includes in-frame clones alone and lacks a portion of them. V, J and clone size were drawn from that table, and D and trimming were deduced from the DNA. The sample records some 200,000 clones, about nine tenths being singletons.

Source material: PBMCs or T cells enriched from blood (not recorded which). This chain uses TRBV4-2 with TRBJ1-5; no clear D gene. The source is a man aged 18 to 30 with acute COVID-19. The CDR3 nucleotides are TGTGCCAGCAGCCAAGAAGAGGCCAGATATAGCAATCAGCCCCAGCATTTT. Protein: CASSQEEARYSNQPQHF.